The 12 T cell receptor beta chains below come from one sample, sequenced in a study of T cell clonality in common variable immunodeficiency. Assay used: immunoSEQ multiplex PCR; TCRdb lists only in-frame clones, some missing. This sample carries over 40,000 clones, none of them present only once. Material for sequencing was peripheral blood mononuclear cells. These receptors all come from a person aged 18 to 75 in good health.

This clone was picked up many times. Coverage ceases 3 residues before the CDR3 finishes, and the germline J gene fills in the end. This chain uses TRBV7-8 with TRBJ2-7; 7 positions agree with TRBD2. The V gene end was trimmed by 3 bases and the J gene end by 0 bases; junction bases not matched to a gene: 5. The CDR3 totals 15 residues. CDR1 is SGHVS, CDR2 FQNEAQ, per germline. The CDR3 spells CASSFGGSPSYEQYF. Partial CDR3 DNA: TGTGCCAGCAGCTTCGGGGGGTCCCCCTCCTACGAG.

This clone occurred many times. This CDR3 reads CAWSVPGTGNGYTF. The CDR3 bases that were read are TGTGCCTGGAGTGTACCGGGGACAGGGAATGGC. The genes are TRBV30 and TRBJ1-2; TRBD1 matches 9 bases. The read gets to within 3 residues of the CDR3 end, and the germline J gene fills in the rest. From germline, CDR1 is GTSNPN and CDR2 SVGIG (reference sequence). The CDR3 contains 14 residues. V lost 0 bases and J lost 6; bases outside the gene matches: 5. Full variable domain (remainder filled in from reference TRBV30 and TRBJ1-2): SQTIHQWPATLVQPVGSPLSLECTVEGTSNPNLYWYRQAAGRGLQLLFYSVGIGQISSEVPQNLSASRPQDRQFILSSKKLLLSDSGFYLCAWSVPGTGNGYTFGSGTRLTVV.

This clone was seen ten or more times. Read data end 3 residues before the CDR3 end; the end is taken from the germline J gene. The chain joins TRBV5-1 to TRBJ2-1, with 8 bases lining up with TRBD1. This CDR3 comprises 15 residues. Trimming took 0 bases from V and 3 from J; bases not matched to a gene: 2. The germline CDR1 and CDR2 sequences are SGHRS and YFSETQ. The CDR3 loop reads CASSLEGQVYNEQFF. CDR3 bases read: TGCGCCAGCAGCTTGGAGGGACAGGTCTACAATGAG.

This clone turned up a few times. The read ends 3 residues before the CDR3 terminus; that terminus is restored from the germline J gene. V usage is TRBV6-1 and J usage is TRBJ2-1, with D perhaps matching TRBD2 (5 bases). Per the germline V gene, CDR1 is MNHNS and CDR2 is SASEGT. This CDR3 has 16 residues. Trimming left V 2 bases short and J 2 bases short, with 13 bases between. Partial CDR3 DNA: TGTGCCAGCAGTGAATTCCGGGGAGAGACCTACAATGAG. Translating it yields CASSEFRGETYNE. The CDR3, in full, reads CASSEFRGETYNEQFF.

This clone was counted many times. From the germline J gene comes the end of the CDR3, since the read stops 3 residues before it. This chain joins TRBV20-1 and TRBJ2-2, with D tentatively TRBD1 or TRBD2 (5 bases each). The CDR3 runs 13 residues. CDR1 and CDR2 (germline): DFQATT, SNEGSKA (reference sequence). CDR3 amino acids: CSARGLIEGQLFF. CDR3 DNA (partial): TGCAGTGCTAGAGGCCTAATTGAGGGGCAG.

This clone was seen ten or more times. The read ends 3 residues early relative to the CDR3; the germline J gene fills the gap. V gene TRBV7-6 combines with J gene TRBJ2-5, with D tentatively TRBD1 (5 bases). Germline V gene data show CDR1 as SGHVS and CDR2 as FNYEAQ. Trimming removed 5 bases from V and 4 bases from J, with 14 bases in between. This CDR3 has 14 residues. The CDR3 reads CASSPGSHGETQYF. Partial CDR3 DNA: TGTGCCAGCAGCCCAGGGTCCCACGGAGAGACC.

CDR3 DNA, as far as it was read: TGTGCCAGCAGTTGGCTAGCGGGGGTTAATGAG. Residues: CASSWLAGVNE. The entire CDR3 protein reads CASSWLAGVNEQFF. The rearrangement uses TRBV7-2 and TRBJ2-1, with TRBD2 matching over 10 bases. With the read ending 3 residues before the CDR3 end, the germline J gene is used to fill in that end. Per the germline V gene, CDR1 is SGHTA and CDR2 is FQGNSA. CDR3 length: 14 amino acids. Unmatched junction bases numbered 6, after V lost 6 bases and J lost 7 bases.

This clone showed up many times. Other DNA sequences in the sample encode the same CDR3. The CDR3 sequence: CASSLTGYEQYF. CDR3 DNA (partial): TGTGCCAGCAGTTTAACAGGTTACGAG. The V call is TRBV12-3 or TRBV12-4, the J call TRBJ2-7; the D gene is possibly TRBD1 (5 bases). Sequencing ends 3 residues short of the CDR3 end; the germline J gene provides the rest. The CDR3 extends over 12 amino acids. Trimming stripped 2 bases from V and 4 bases from J, with 6 bases between.

This clone showed up many times. The read finishes 3 residues shy of the CDR3 end, and the germline J gene is used to complete it. The rearrangement uses TRBV12-3 or TRBV12-4 and TRBJ2-1, with D perhaps TRBD1 or TRBD2 (5 bases each). CDR3 size: 12 residues. The V and J ends lost 3 bases and 8 bases respectively, with 8 bases between them. The CDR3 loop reads CASSFRGDEQFF. CDR3 DNA (partial): TGTGCCAGCAGTTTTAGGGGAGATGAG.

This clone was seen repeatedly, ten times or more. The missing CDR3 end, 3 residues past where the read stops, is filled in from the germline J gene. The chain employs TRBV2 and TRBJ2-2, with D possibly being TRBD2 (6 bases). Germline CDR1 reads SNHLY; CDR2 reads FYNNEI. CDR3 length: 15 residues. The sequenced part of the CDR3 DNA is TGTGCCAGCAGTGAATGGGGCATCTCGGGAGAAAAG. It specifies CASSEWGISGEK. The CDR3 reads in full as CASSEWGISGEKLFF.

Ten or more counts support this clone. Its ends do not fully match the called genes, so a read error is possible. The read terminates 3 residues before the CDR3 end, so the remaining end is supplied by the germline J gene. The chain joins TRBV2 to TRBJ1-6, with a weak D call TRBD1 (5 bases). Germline V gene data show CDR1 as SNHLY and CDR2 as FYNNEI. The CDR3 extends over 12 amino acids. The sequenced CDR3 bases are TGTGCCAGCCGTGACAGTTATTCACCC. This translates into CASRDSYSP. The complete CDR3 sequence is CASRDSYSPLHF.

This clone showed up many times. The read falls 3 residues short of the CDR3 end, and the missing part is taken from the germline J gene. The chain carries TRBV5-1 and TRBJ1-1; 9 bases agree with TRBD1. Germline V gives CDR1 SGHRS, CDR2 YFSETQ. This CDR3 comprises 13 residues. With 7 bases clipped from V and 1 base from J, the junction kept 2 bases outside the gene matches. The CDR3 DNA, read in part, is TGCGCCAGCGGGACAGGGAAGAACACTGAA. Protein: CASGTGKNTE. From start to end, the CDR3 is CASGTGKNTEAFF.